The sequence of this T cell receptor beta chain was determined in a study of T-cell memory formation after mild COVID-19. The overall study: For the most part, TCR clusters were specific to one donor.

To note about this clonotype: Its target is unknown.

5'RACE, which relied on constant-segment primers, yielded TCR alpha and TCR beta cDNA libraries carrying sample barcodes and UMIs. Each CDR3 protein gets one entry after TCRdb re-called the 5' RACE reads with MiXCR. The data hold roughly 120,000 distinct CDR3 sequences, with about 20% observed a single time. The CDR3 runs 20 residues. Germline CDR1 MNHEY, CDR2 SMNVEV (reference sequence). V lost 8 bases to trimming and J lost 4 bases, with 34 bases between them. Study results and limitations: Cross-reactive memory apparently joined, as some responding clones appeared in pre-infection memory.

Specimen: PBMCs or a T cell subset sorted from them (not recorded which). V gene TRBV27 combines with J gene TRBJ2-3, with a possible D match to TRBD2 (6 bases). The clonotype comes from a man aged 18 to 30 who had mild COVID-19 (a few samples of this study predate the infection). Cell type and time point are not known. CDR3 sequence reads: CASRRGREDEGTHPPDTQYF. The CDR3 DNA reads TGTGCCAGCCGCCGGGGCAGGGAGGACGAGGGAACCCACCCCCCAGATACGCAGTATTTT.